This T cell receptor beta chain emerged from a study of response to subunit inactivated influenza vaccine. Whole-study findings and limits: It was the authors' suggestion that each seasonal influenza vaccination recruits few new T cells.

MiXCR, applied by TCRdb to the RT-PCR reads, yields one record per CDR3 protein. The table includes a few hundred thousand distinct CDR3 sequences, roughly 15% detected once. As regards this clonotype: Its antigen remains unidentified.

The origin of this receptor is a middle-aged man who received an inactivated influenza vaccine. Sequencing was performed on PBMCs from blood, taken less than 13 days after vaccination.

CDR3 region: CAAKGSLAGGLNEQFF. The CDR3 coding sequence is TGTGCCGCAAAAGGATCACTAGCGGGGGGGTTGAATGAGCAGTTCTTC. The chain uses TRBV6-2 or TRBV6-3 and TRBJ2-1, with 13 bases lining up with TRBD2. There are 16 residues in the CDR3. V dropped 11 bases and J dropped 7; count of bases not matched to a gene: 14. Germline V gene lookup returns CDR1 MNHEY and CDR2 SVGEGT.